Following are 20 T cell receptor beta chains from one sample sequenced in a study of T cell repertoires in cytomegalovirus infection. Via MiXCR, TCRdb re-called the reads, giving one row per CDR3 protein. This table holds around 530,000 distinct CDR3 sequences, about 25% found once. Sequenced: PBMCs. These receptors were obtained from a human donor in good health (CMV status not recorded). Some clones in this sample may be carry-over from other donors' samples.

This chain links TRBV25-1 with TRBJ1-1; D may be TRBD1 (6 bases). CDR3 size: 14 residues. V dropped 1 base and J dropped 2 bases, with 8 bases sitting between them. Germline V lookup: CDR1 MGHDK, CDR2 SYGVNS. CDR3 sequence reads: CASSEWGANTEAFF. The CDR3 DNA reads as TGTGCCAGCAGTGAATGGGGGGCTAACACTGAAGCTTTCTTT.

The chain employs TRBV12-5 and TRBJ1-3; D is unclear. The germline V gene encodes CDR1 LGHNT and CDR2 FRNRAP. The V end was cut by 3 bases, the J end by 0 bases, with 6 bases between. The CDR3 extends over 14 amino acids. For the CDR3, the DNA is TGTGCTAGTGGTTTAACCAACTCTGGAAACACCATATATTTT. It specifies CASGLTNSGNTIYF.

The rearrangement joins TRBV20-1 to TRBJ2-1; 11 nucleotides align to TRBD2. The germline gives CDR1 DFQATT, CDR2 SNEGSKA (reference sequence). This CDR3 is 18 amino acids long. V was pared by 2 bases and J by 0 bases, with 9 bases of the junction left unmatched. This CDR3 reads CSARPGLAELSSYNEQFF. The CDR3 DNA is TGCAGTGCTAGACCGGGACTAGCGGAGTTAAGCTCCTACAATGAGCAGTTCTTC.

This clonotype was picked up many times. The chain joins TRBV7-9 to TRBJ2-1; possibly TRBD2 for D (5 bases). The CDR3 is 15 residues long. Germline V CDR1 and CDR2: SEHNR, FQNEAQ (reference sequence). V lost 4 bases, J lost 4 bases, and 14 bases lay in between. CDR3 protein: CASSSRGLMYNEQFF. CDR3 DNA sequence: TGTGCCAGCAGCTCCCGGGGTTTAATGTACAATGAGCAGTTCTTC.

The chain carries TRBV7-2 and TRBJ2-1, with D maybe TRBD2 (5 bases). From germline, CDR1 is SGHTA and CDR2 FQGNSA. The CDR3 loop spans 13 amino acids. With 0 bases removed from V and 10 bases from J, the gap between germline ends came to 10 bases. The CDR3 is CASSLAGPGEQFF. In nucleotides, the CDR3 is TGTGCCAGCAGCTTAGCGGGTCCGGGGGAGCAGTTCTTC.

This clonotype was picked up many times. The J gene is TRBJ2-2, the V gene TRBV7-2; TRBD2 agrees at 14 bases. CDR1 is SGHTA and CDR2 is FQGNSA in the germline V gene. The CDR3 covers 16 residues. V gave up 5 bases and J gave up 5 bases; unmatched junction bases: 4. The CDR3 bases are TGTGCCAGCAGCGGCCGGACTAGCGGGGGGACCGGGGAGCTGTTTTTT. Protein product: CASSGRTSGGTGELFF.

This clonotype was observed many times. The J gene is TRBJ2-1, the V gene TRBV24-1; D not certain. Germline V lookup: CDR1 KGHDR, CDR2 SFDVKD. There are 13 residues in the CDR3. V shed 4 bases and J shed 3 bases, with 6 bases lying between them. The CDR3 DNA follows: TGTGCCACCAGTGAAACATTCTACAATGAGCAGTTCTTC. Its protein product is CATSETFYNEQFF.

The CDR3 DNA reads TGTGCCAGCAGCCCACACGGACTTTACGAGCAGTACGTC. This sequence encodes CASSPHGLYEQYV. The chain joins TRBV13 to TRBJ2-7; D perhaps matches TRBD2 (5 bases). This CDR3 comprises 13 residues. With 5 bases removed from V and 4 bases from J, the gap between germline ends came to 12 bases. Germline lookup yields CDR1 PRHDT and CDR2 FYEKMQ (reference sequence).

V usage is TRBV5-1 and J usage is TRBJ1-5; D unresolved. The V end was cut by 4 bases, the J end by 0 bases, with 11 bases between. Germline loops: CDR1 SGHRS, CDR2 YFSETQ. The CDR3 runs to 15 residues. This CDR3 reads CASSPGWGSNQPQHF. The CDR3, as DNA: TGCGCCAGCAGCCCTGGATGGGGTAGCAATCAGCCCCAGCATTTT.

This clonotype was seen only a few times. J is TRBJ2-5 and V is TRBV9; 9 bases are shared with TRBD1. Germline V gene data show CDR1 as SGDLS and CDR2 as YYNGEE. This CDR3 region has 16 residues. V lost 3 bases, J lost 1 base, and 7 bases stayed unmatched. The CDR3 is CASSASSGQGQETQYF. The CDR3 region has the DNA TGTGCCAGCAGCGCATCCTCGGGACAGGGCCAAGAGACCCAGTACTTC.

This clonotype was counted between two and nine times. J is TRBJ2-3 and V is TRBV28, with D perhaps given as TRBD1 or TRBD2 (5 bases each). The germline V gene has CDR1 MDHEN and CDR2 SYDVKM. CDR3 length equals 13 residues. Trimming cost V 4 bases and J 2 bases, with 7 bases left between them. CDR3 loop: CASSSGTTDTQYF. In DNA, the CDR3 is TGTGCCAGCAGTTCCGGGACCACAGATACGCAGTATTTT.

Remarks on this clonotype: At one of its ends the junction is not consistent with the germline gene, which may arise from a read error. The V call is TRBV5-6, the J call TRBJ2-1, with 12 bases identical to TRBD2. The CDR3 is 12 residues long. Germline V lookup: CDR1 SGHDT, CDR2 YYEEEE. This chain's CDR3 is CASSVLRLAGVF. CDR3 coding DNA: TGTGCCAGCAGCGTGCTTCGACTAGCGGGAGTGTTC.

A remark on this clonotype: This sequence may be a read error, since a much larger clone differs from it by one base. The chain couples TRBV10-3 to TRBJ1-3; D is perhaps TRBD1 (5 bases). Deletions cut 9 bases from V and 8 bases from J, with 23 bases between. CDR3 length: 15 residues. CDR1 and CDR2 (germline): ENHRY, SYGVKD. CDR3 sequence: CAMKSGGSDRDTIYF. The CDR3 DNA follows: TGTGCCATGAAATCGGGGGGAAGTGATCGAGACACCATATATTTT.

This clonotype was counted a single time. This chain links TRBV20-1 with TRBJ2-7; 10 nucleotides align to TRBD2. Trimming cost V 5 bases and J 0 bases; bases outside gene matches: 7. Looked up from germline, CDR1 is DFQATT and CDR2 is SNEGSKA (reference sequence). The CDR3 is 15 amino acids. The CDR3: CSADPLAGGSYEQYF. The CDR3 DNA follows: TGCAGTGCTGATCCCTTAGCGGGGGGCTCCTACGAGCAGTACTTC.

This clonotype was seen repeatedly, ten times or more. This chain's CDR3 is CASSNGYEQYF. In DNA, the CDR3 is TGTGCCAGCAGCAACGGTTACGAGCAGTACTTC. The chain couples TRBV7-2 to TRBJ2-7; D call uncertain. CDR1 SGHTA and CDR2 FQGNSA come from the germline V gene. This CDR3 contains 11 residues. The V gene lost 5 bases and the J gene lost 4 bases, with 6 bases spanning the gap.

In this sample, this clonotype turned up once. CDR3 in amino acids: CASSLSGGGLEGYTF. DNA for the CDR3: TGTGCCAGCAGTTTATCGGGAGGGGGGCTGGAGGGCTACACCTTC. This chain uses TRBV27 with TRBJ1-2; tentative D call: TRBD1 (6 bases). This CDR3 spans 15 amino acids. Germline V gene data show CDR1 as MNHEY and CDR2 as SMNVEV (reference sequence). V lost 0 bases to trimming and J lost 8 bases, with 16 bases between them.

This clonotype was recorded once. This chain links TRBV6-2 or TRBV6-3 with TRBJ2-2; TRBD1 matches 7 bases. Germline-derived CDR1 and CDR2 are MNHEY and SVGEGT. V dropped 6 bases and J dropped 5; count of bases not matched to a gene: 6. This CDR3 has 14 amino acids. The chain's CDR3 is CASRERGQTGELFF. DNA for the CDR3: TGTGCCAGCAGGGAGAGGGGGCAGACCGGGGAGCTGTTTTTT.

This clonotype was seen many times. V and J are TRBV7-2 and TRBJ2-5; tentative D call: TRBD1 (7 bases). Germline V CDR1 and CDR2: SGHTA, FQGNSA. The ends were cut back, 5 bases at V and 2 bases at J, with 15 bases in the middle. The CDR3 runs to 15 residues. The CDR3 reads CASSRGLARQETQYF. The DNA of the CDR3 is TGTGCCAGCAGCAGGGGGCTAGCGAGACAAGAGACCCAGTACTTC.

This clonotype appeared a few times. J is TRBJ1-4 and V is TRBV6-1; 7 bases agree with TRBD1. Germline CDR1 and CDR2: MNHNS and SASEGT. CDR3 length: 14 residues. Trimming took 6 bases from V and 4 from J; bases not matched to a gene: 5. The CDR3 protein is CASRRDSVNEKLFF. CDR3 DNA sequence: TGTGCCAGCAGACGGGACAGCGTTAATGAAAAACTGTTTTTT.

Only a few counts were recorded for this clonotype. The chain's CDR3 is CASSPRMLEQFF. CDR3 DNA: TGTGCCAGCAGTCCTCGTATGCTTGAGCAGTTCTTC. This sequence joins TRBV12-3 or TRBV12-4 and TRBJ2-1; D unresolved. V was pared by 5 bases and J by 9 bases, with 11 bases between. The CDR3 is 12 amino acids.